This T cell receptor (beta chain) was captured in a study of sequential checkpoint blockade in melanoma. Study-level information: Maintenance nivolumab came after either treatment sequence.

Sequencing was performed with immunoSEQ multiplex PCR; in TCRdb, only in-frame clones are kept and a portion is missing. The repertoire includes 25,000 to 30,000 clones, about 72% of them detected once, and 13% sits in the top ten. The sample's treatment: randomized to nivolumab then ipilimumab (arm A) or the reverse (arm B). Live CD3+CD8+ CD19− CD56− cells were sorted from PBMCs. This clone was seen only a few times. The specimen was CD8+ T cells sorted from blood (inferred from file names), collected from a patient given nivolumab and ipilimumab in sequence. The origin of this receptor is a human donor with melanoma.

The CDR3 DNA follows: TGTGCCAGCAGCGGGGACAGGGCAAATGAGCAGTTCTTC. Its protein is CASSGDRANEQFF. This chain links TRBV5-4 with TRBJ2-1; 9 positions agree with TRBD1. With V trimmed by 4 bases and J by 7 bases, 3 bases remained unmatched. The CDR3 sequence is 13 residues long. Germline CDR1 reads SGHNT; CDR2 reads YYREEE (reference sequence). Using reference TRBV5-4 and TRBJ2-1 for the parts outside the CDR3, the full variable domain is ETGVTQSPTHLIKTRGQQVTLRCSSQSGHNTVSWYQQALGQGPQFIFQYYREEENGRGNFPPRFSGLQFPNYSSELNVNALELDDSALYLCASSGDRANEQFFGPGTRLTVL.